Listed here are 8 T cell receptor beta chains from one sample, sequenced in a study of cytomegalovirus exposure and HLA in healthy donors. The primer mix had 60 Vbeta and 13 Jbeta primers. Assay used: immunoSEQ multiplex PCR; TCRdb lists only in-frame clones, some missing. Here the sample spans around 200,000 clones, 86% being singletons. Input material: PBMCs. Source of these receptors: a woman aged 25 to 39 in good health and CMV-seronegative.

J is TRBJ2-5 and V is TRBV5-1; no clear D. V lost 3 bases and J lost 2, with 17 bases in between. The germline V gene has CDR1 SGHRS and CDR2 YFSETQ. This CDR3 is 16 amino acids long. DNA of the CDR3: TGCGCCAGCAGCTCGGAAATTCTAGGTCTACAAGAGACCCAGTACTTC. Protein product: CASSSEILGLQETQYF.

V usage is TRBV27 and J usage is TRBJ2-1, with TRBD1 identical over 7 bases. V was clipped by 6 bases and J by 6 bases; unmatched bases: 14. In germline, CDR1 is MNHEY, CDR2 SMNVEV (reference sequence). The CDR3 spans 16 residues. The CDR3 sequence is CASSNTQGLSPNEQFF. The CDR3 DNA reads as TGTGCCAGCAGCAACACACAGGGGTTGTCTCCCAATGAGCAGTTCTTC.

The chain joins TRBV9 to TRBJ1-2; TRBD1 matches 8 bases. The length of the CDR3 is 14 residues. CDR1 SGDLS and CDR2 YYNGEE come from the germline V gene. After removal of 4 bases from V and 4 bases from J, the junction contained 6 bases not matched to a gene. The DNA of the CDR3 is TGTGCCAGCAGCACCAATACAGGGGGCTATGGCTACACCTTC. Its translation is CASSTNTGGYGYTF.

The count of this clone is one. The genes are TRBV6-1 and TRBJ2-1, with 7 bases fitting TRBD1. The CDR3 is 16 amino acids. V shed 4 bases and J 2 bases; nucleotides not matched to a gene: 8. Germline CDR1 and CDR2: MNHNS and SASEGT. CDR3 in DNA: TGTGCCAGCAGTGTGCGACAGGGTATACCCTACAATGAGCAGTTCTTC. This encodes CASSVRQGIPYNEQFF.

The chain has TRBV7-3 and TRBJ1-2; the match to TRBD1 covers 11 bases. Germline V gene data show CDR1 as SGHTA and CDR2 as FQGTGA. The J segment lost 4 bases and the V segment lost 5 bases, leaving 6 bases of the junction unmatched. This CDR3 region has 15 residues. The CDR3: CASSPEGQGAYGYTF. CDR3 coding DNA: TGTGCCAGCAGCCCGGAAGGACAGGGGGCCTATGGCTACACCTTC.

The sample holds one count of this clone. V is TRBV6-1 and J is TRBJ1-2; the D gene is possibly TRBD1 (6 bases). The germline V gene encodes CDR1 MNHNS and CDR2 SASEGT. The CDR3 totals 14 residues. The V gene lost 6 bases and the J gene lost 0 bases, with 11 bases spanning the gap. Here the CDR3 reads CASRTTGTNYGYTF. The DNA for the CDR3 is TGTGCCAGCAGGACGACAGGAACTAACTATGGCTACACCTTC.

J is TRBJ2-1 and V is TRBV5-6; 12 nucleotides agree with TRBD2. V shed 2 bases and J 3 bases; nucleotides not matched to a gene: 9. CDR1 is SGHDT and CDR2 is YYEEEE in the germline V gene. This CDR3 comprises 18 residues. This CDR3 is CASSLMVASGGGYNEQFF. CDR3 bases: TGTGCCAGCAGCTTAATGGTCGCTAGCGGGGGGGGCTACAATGAGCAGTTCTTC.

This chain connects TRBV6-5 to TRBJ2-7, with 9 nucleotides matching TRBD2. The germline CDR1 and CDR2 sequences are MNHEY and SVGAGI. V was pared by 5 bases and J by 2 bases, with 7 bases of the junction left unmatched. The CDR3 runs to 15 residues. The CDR3 loop is CASSKKREATYEQYF. The CDR3 coding sequence is TGTGCCAGCAGTAAAAAGCGGGAGGCGACCTACGAGCAGTACTTC.